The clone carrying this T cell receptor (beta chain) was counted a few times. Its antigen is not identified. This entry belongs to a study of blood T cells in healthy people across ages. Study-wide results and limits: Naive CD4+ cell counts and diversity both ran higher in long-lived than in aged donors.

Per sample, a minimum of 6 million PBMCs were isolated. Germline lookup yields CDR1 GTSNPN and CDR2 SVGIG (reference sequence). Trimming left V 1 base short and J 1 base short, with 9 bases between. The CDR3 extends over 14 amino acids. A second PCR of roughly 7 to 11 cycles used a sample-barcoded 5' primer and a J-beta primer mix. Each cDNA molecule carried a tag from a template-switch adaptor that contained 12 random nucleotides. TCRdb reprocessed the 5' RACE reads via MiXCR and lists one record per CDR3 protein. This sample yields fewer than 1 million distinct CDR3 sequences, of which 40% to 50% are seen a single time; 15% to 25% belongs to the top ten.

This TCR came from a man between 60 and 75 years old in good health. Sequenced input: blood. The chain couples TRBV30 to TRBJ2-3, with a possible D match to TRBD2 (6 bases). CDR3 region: CAWSATSGTDTQYF. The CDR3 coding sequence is TGTGCCTGGAGTGCGACTAGTGGCACAGATACGCAGTATTTT.